This T cell receptor beta chain was found in a study of cytomegalovirus exposure and HLA in healthy donors. The CDR3 spans 15 residues. CDR1 and CDR2 (germline): SNHLY, FYNNEI. V gave up 4 bases and J gave up 1 base; unmatched junction bases: 4. Method: immunoSEQ multiplex PCR; TCRdb's copy keeps in-frame clones and lacks some. The data show about 160,000 clones, around 96% seen once. This TCR was sampled from a woman aged 18-29 years in good health and CMV-seronegative. V gene TRBV2 combines with J gene TRBJ1-5; TRBD1 aligns across 7 bases. Sequenced input: PBMCs. The CDR3 here is CASSVGGQSNQPQHF. CDR3 in DNA: TGTGCCAGCAGTGTAGGGGGACAGAGCAATCAGCCCCAGCATTTT.